This T cell receptor (beta chain) was identified in a study of T cell responses to AZD1222 COVID-19 vaccine. Looked up from germline, CDR1 is SQVTM and CDR2 is ANQGSEA. V lost 4 bases and J 2 bases, leaving 15 bases between the germline ends. This CDR3 region has 14 residues. Profiling relied on immunoSEQ multiplex PCR, and the TCRdb table lists in-frame clones only, not all of them. Of some 130,000 clones in the sample, 90% to 95% were seen once. This TCR was sampled from an adult who received the AZD1222 COVID-19 vaccine. Material: peripheral blood, obtained 28 days after the second AZD1222 dose. V gene TRBV29-1 combines with J gene TRBJ2-7; no clear D gene. DNA of the CDR3: TGCAGCGTTGGCCTTCGTGTGTCTACCTACGAGCAGTACTTC. This translates into CSVGLRVSTYEQYF.